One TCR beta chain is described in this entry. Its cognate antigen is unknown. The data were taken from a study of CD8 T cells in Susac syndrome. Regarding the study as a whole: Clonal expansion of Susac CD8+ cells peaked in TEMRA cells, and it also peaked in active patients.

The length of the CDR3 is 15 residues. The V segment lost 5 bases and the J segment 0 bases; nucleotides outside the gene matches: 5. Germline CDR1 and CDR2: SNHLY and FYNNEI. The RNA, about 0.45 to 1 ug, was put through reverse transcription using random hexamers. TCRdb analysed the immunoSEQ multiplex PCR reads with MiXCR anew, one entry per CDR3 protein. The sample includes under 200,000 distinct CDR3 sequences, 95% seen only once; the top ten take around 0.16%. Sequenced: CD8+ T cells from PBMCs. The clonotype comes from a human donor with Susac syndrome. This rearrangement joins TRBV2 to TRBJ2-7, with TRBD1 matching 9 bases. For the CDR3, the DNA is TGTGCCAGCAGTACACAGGGGGCTGCCTCCTACGAGCAGTACTTC. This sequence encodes CASSTQGAASYEQYF.